These 19 T cell receptor beta chains originate from one sample sequenced in a study of cytotoxic CD8 clonotypes in ibrutinib-treated CLL. Repertoires were generated with immunoSEQ multiplex PCR, while TCRdb's copy carries only in-frame clones and drops some. The sample has tens of thousands of clones, roughly 68% seen once. This material consisted of PBMCs, taken after 24 months of ibrutinib treatment. All receptors come from a human donor with chronic lymphocytic leukemia.

The gene calls are TRBV5-5 and TRBJ2-1; 8 bases align to TRBD1. V was pared by 5 bases and J by 0 bases, with 4 bases of the junction left unmatched. The germline CDR1 and CDR2 sequences are SGHKS and YYEKEE (reference sequence). This CDR3 is 15 amino acids long. The CDR3, as DNA: TGTGCCAGCAGAACCGGGACAGGCTCCTACAATGAGCAGTTCTTC. This translates into CASRTGTGSYNEQFF.

V and J are TRBV5-6 and TRBJ2-7; D remains unclear. The V end was cut by 0 bases, the J end by 2 bases, with 6 bases between. Germline V CDR1 and CDR2: SGHDT, YYEEEE. The CDR3 consists of 13 residues. The CDR3 sequence: CASSLVRTYEQYF. CDR3 sequence (DNA): TGTGCCAGCAGCTTGGTTAGAACCTACGAGCAGTACTTC.

The chain joins TRBV5-8 to TRBJ1-2; D is unresolved. The CDR3 has 16 residues. In germline, CDR1 is SGHTS, CDR2 YDEGEE. V was clipped by 7 bases and J by 0 bases, with 19 bases between them. The CDR3 DNA is TGTGCCAGCCGCCCAAGGGTCGCCAGCGCTAACTATGGCTACACCTTC. This encodes CASRPRVASANYGYTF. The full variable domain, with the rest looked up from reference TRBV5-8 and TRBJ1-2, is EAGVTQSPTHLIKTRGQQATLRCSPISGHTSVYWYQQALGLGLQFLLWYDEGEERNRGNFPPRFSGRQFPNYSSELNVNALELEDSALYLCASRPRVASANYGYTFGSGTRLTVV.

The chain employs TRBV5-4 and TRBJ2-5; a possible D gene is TRBD1 (6 bases). The ends were cut back, 4 bases at V and 5 bases at J, with 15 bases in the middle. The CDR3 length is 14 residues. The germline V gene has CDR1 SGHNT and CDR2 YYREEE (reference sequence). The CDR3 is CASSIYGRGETQYF. CDR3 nucleotide sequence: TGTGCCAGCAGCATCTACGGTAGGGGGGAGACCCAGTACTTC.

DNA for the CDR3: TGCGCCAGCAGCTTGGGCGGCGGGGGGCTCTACAATGAGCAGTTCTTC. This codes for CASSLGGGGLYNEQFF. The genes are TRBV5-1 and TRBJ2-1, with 8 bases lining up with TRBD2. The CDR3 runs to 16 residues. Germline V CDR1 and CDR2: SGHRS, YFSETQ. The ends lost 0 bases at V and 3 bases at J; junction bases unmatched: 5.

About this clone: Different DNA sequences within this sample yield the same CDR3. V and J are TRBV18 and TRBJ1-4, with D possibly being TRBD1 (5 bases). This CDR3 contains 14 residues. Germline loops: CDR1 KGHSH, CDR2 LQKENI. V was pared by 6 bases and J by 5 bases, with 13 bases between. CDR3 in DNA: TGTGCCAGCTCTCCGGACCGGACAAATGAAAAACTGTTTTTT. Translated, it gives CASSPDRTNEKLFF.

V is TRBV2 and J is TRBJ2-7, with a tentative D call TRBD2 (7 bases). Germline CDR1 and CDR2: SNHLY and FYNNEI. The CDR3 has 14 residues. Deletions cut 6 bases from V and 2 bases from J, with 14 bases between. The CDR3 region is CASSKGGVTYEQYF. CDR3 nucleotides: TGTGCCAGCAGCAAGGGGGGGGTTACCTACGAGCAGTACTTC.

This rearrangement joins TRBV5-1 to TRBJ2-6; TRBD1 might be the D (5 bases). The CDR3 spans 17 residues. Germline-derived CDR1 and CDR2 are SGHRS and YFSETQ. The V and J ends lost 4 bases and 0 bases respectively, with 14 bases between them. The CDR3 DNA reads as TGCGCCAGCAGCAGGGGCCAGTCCTACTCTGGGGCCAACGTCCTGACTTTC. Protein product: CASSRGQSYSGANVLTF.

This sequence joins TRBV9 and TRBJ2-1, with 10 positions matching TRBD2. Trimming at V came to 0 bases and at J to 9 bases, leaving 6 bases not matched to a gene. The CDR3 has 15 residues. Germline V gives CDR1 SGDLS, CDR2 YYNGEE. The CDR3 nucleotides read TGTGCCAGCAGCGTAGAACTAGCGGGGATAACTGAGCAGTTCTTC. Translation: CASSVELAGITEQFF.

The J gene is TRBJ2-2, the V gene TRBV11-2; unclear D gene. Germline assignment: CDR1 SGHAT and CDR2 FQNNGV. This CDR3 is built from 15 residues. Trimming removed 5 bases from V and 1 base from J, with 11 bases in between. This CDR3 is CASSRGRQNTGELFF. The CDR3 DNA follows: TGTGCCAGCAGCCGAGGACGGCAGAACACCGGGGAGCTGTTTTTT. Supplemented by reference TRBV11-2 and TRBJ2-2, the full variable domain reads EAGVAQSPRYKIIEKRQSVAFWCNPISGHATLYWYQQILGQGPKLLIQFQNNGVVDDSQLPKDRFSAERLKGVDSTLKIQPAKLEDSAVYLCASSRGRQNTGELFFGEGSRLTVL.

This sequence joins TRBV5-4 and TRBJ2-3; 8 nucleotides align to TRBD2. V lost 4 bases, J lost 4 bases, and 5 bases stayed unmatched. This CDR3 has 14 amino acids. Germline assignment: CDR1 SGHNT and CDR2 YYREEE (reference sequence). The CDR3 sequence: CASSSGGRADTQYF. CDR3 DNA: TGTGCCAGCAGCAGCGGGGGTAGGGCAGATACGCAGTATTTT.

V and J are TRBV5-1 and TRBJ1-1; the match to TRBD1 covers 7 bases. Trimming at V came to 4 bases and at J to 1 base, leaving 7 bases not matched to a gene. The CDR3 runs 15 residues. Germline V gene sequence: CDR1 SGHRS, CDR2 YFSETQ. CDR3 DNA sequence: TGCGCCAGCAGCACCCTGACAGGGCAGAACACTGAAGCTTTCTTT. Its translation: CASSTLTGQNTEAFF.

CDR3 amino acids: CASQGDLRTEAFF. The CDR3 DNA reads TGTGCCAGCCAGGGGGATTTGAGAACTGAAGCTTTCTTT. The V and J genes are TRBV27 and TRBJ1-1; 7 bases map to TRBD1. There are 13 residues in the CDR3. V was pared by 8 bases and J by 5 bases, with 8 bases of the junction left unmatched. Germline-derived CDR1 and CDR2 are MNHEY and SMNVEV (reference sequence).

The chain combines TRBV29-1 with TRBJ1-1, with no clear D. In germline, CDR1 is SQVTM, CDR2 ANQGSEA. The CDR3 has 10 residues. V shed 7 bases and J shed 5 bases, with 8 bases lying between them. The CDR3 nucleotides read TGCAGCGGACAATGGACTGAAGCTTTCTTT. This translates into CSGQWTEAFF.

The CDR3 nucleotides read TGTGCCAGCACCCCGAGCACTGAAGCTTTCTTT. Its protein product is CASTPSTEAFF. The chain combines TRBV9 with TRBJ1-1, with D hard to call. The CDR3 is made up of 11 amino acids. CDR1 and CDR2 from the germline V gene are SGDLS and YYNGEE. The V end was cut by 6 bases, the J end by 4 bases, with 7 bases between.

The chain uses TRBV19 and TRBJ1-1; D gene ambiguous. Looked up from germline, CDR1 is LNHDA and CDR2 is SQIVND (reference sequence). This CDR3 comprises 15 residues. V lost 5 bases, J lost 0 bases, and 13 bases lay in between. CDR3 amino acids: CASSARLWVNTEAFF. The CDR3 nucleotides are TGTGCCAGTAGTGCCCGGCTTTGGGTGAACACTGAAGCTTTCTTT.

The chain carries TRBV11-2 and TRBJ2-5, with TRBD2 matching 12 bases. Trimming took 5 bases from V and 4 from J; bases not matched to a gene: 11. The CDR3 is 17 residues long. Germline lookup yields CDR1 SGHAT and CDR2 FQNNGV. The CDR3 protein is CASSPGASGGALETQYF. CDR3 in DNA: TGTGCCAGCAGCCCAGGAGCTAGCGGGGGGGCGTTAGAGACCCAGTACTTC.

This clone has only a few counts. The chain uses TRBV28 and TRBJ2-7, with D perhaps being TRBD1 or TRBD2 (5 bases each). Trimming removed 10 bases at V and 2 bases at J, with 18 bases between. CDR1 MDHEN and CDR2 SYDVKM come from the germline V gene. The CDR3 totals 14 residues. As DNA, the CDR3 is TGTGCCACCCGGCCCCCGGGACGGACCTACGAGCAGTACTTC. It encodes CATRPPGRTYEQYF.

The chain couples TRBV10-3 to TRBJ1-3; D gene uncertain. CDR1 ENHRY and CDR2 SYGVKD come from the germline V gene. The CDR3 is made up of 13 amino acids. V shed 6 bases and J shed 0 bases, with 6 bases lying between them. In DNA, the CDR3 is TGTGCCATCAGGGAGGGCTCTGGAAACACCATATATTTT. The encoded protein is CAIREGSGNTIYF.